The next 30 T cell receptor beta chains were all read from a single sample in a study of cytomegalovirus exposure and HLA in healthy donors. The PCR used 60 Vbeta and 13 Jbeta primers. Generated by immunoSEQ multiplex PCR, the TCRdb table keeps only in-frame clones and is missing some. Among 65,000 or so clones listed, around 77% were seen once. Sequencing was performed on PBMCs. Source of these receptors: a woman aged 40 to 50 in good health and CMV-seropositive.

The V gene is TRBV5-5, the J gene TRBJ1-2; 7 nucleotides line up with TRBD1. This CDR3 spans 16 amino acids. Germline V gene lookup returns CDR1 SGHKS and CDR2 YYEKEE (reference sequence). The trim removed 0 bases at V and 6 bases at J, leaving 11 bases unmatched. The CDR3 sequence is CASSLARRQGMNGYTF. Written as DNA, the CDR3 is TGTGCCAGCAGCTTGGCCCGCCGACAGGGAATGAATGGCTACACCTTC. The full variable domain, completed using reference TRBV5-5 and TRBJ1-2, is DAGVTQSPTHLIKTRGQQVTLRCSPISGHKSVSWYQQVLGQGPQFIFQYYEKEERGRGNFPDRFSARQFPNYSSELNVNALLLGDSALYLCASSLARRQGMNGYTFGSGTRLTVV.

The chain combines TRBV2 with TRBJ1-1; no firm D call. This CDR3 has 12 amino acids. Trimming pared 4 bases from V and 1 base from J, leaving 4 bases between. Germline-derived CDR1 and CDR2 are SNHLY and FYNNEI. This chain's CDR3 is CASSAGNTEAFF. In nucleotides, the CDR3 is TGTGCCAGCAGTGCAGGGAACACTGAAGCTTTCTTT.

The chain joins TRBV11-2 to TRBJ2-5; D is possibly TRBD1 (6 bases). V lost 10 bases to trimming and J lost 4 bases, with 22 bases between them. Germline loops: CDR1 SGHAT, CDR2 FQNNGV. This CDR3 has 15 residues. The CDR3 coding sequence is TGTGCCACCCCGATACACCCAGGGGTGGGAGAGACCCAGTACTTC. It yields the protein CATPIHPGVGETQYF.

This chain connects TRBV7-2 to TRBJ2-5; 10 positions agree with TRBD2. V gave up 4 bases and J gave up 7 bases; unmatched junction bases: 6. Germline lookup yields CDR1 SGHTA and CDR2 FQGNSA. The CDR3 loop spans 14 amino acids. The CDR3 sequence: CASSWSGGAGTQYF. CDR3 nucleotides: TGTGCCAGCAGCTGGAGCGGGGGGGCGGGGACCCAGTACTTC. Together with reference TRBV7-2 and TRBJ2-5, the CDR3 gives the full variable domain: GAGVSQSPSNKVTEKGKDVELRCDPISGHTALYWYRQSLGQGLEFLIYFQGNSAPDKSGLPSDRFSAERTGGSVSTLTIQRTQQEDSAVYLCASSWSGGAGTQYFGPGTRLLVL.

For this clone: The sample carries other DNA sequences with the same CDR3. The chain combines TRBV2 with TRBJ2-4, with a possible D match to TRBD2 (5 bases). V shed 4 bases and J shed 0 bases, with 10 bases lying between them. Germline-derived CDR1 and CDR2 are SNHLY and FYNNEI. The CDR3 totals 15 residues. The CDR3 spells CASSASGLAKNIQYF. CDR3 coding DNA: TGTGCCAGCAGTGCAAGCGGTTTAGCCAAAAACATTCAGTACTTC.

This clone was found a few times. The CDR3 DNA follows: TGTGCCTGGAGTGTACGGATTGGGGCCACACAGGAAGCTTTCTTT. Translation gives CAWSVRIGATQEAFF. The genes are TRBV30 and TRBJ1-1; the D gene is possibly TRBD1 (5 bases). The CDR3 is 15 amino acids. Trimming stripped 0 bases from V and 8 bases from J, with 19 bases between. Germline CDR1 reads GTSNPN; CDR2 reads SVGIG (reference sequence).

The chain employs TRBV5-4 and TRBJ2-7; D is undetermined. The V gene's germline CDR1 is SGHNT and CDR2 YYREEE (reference sequence). The CDR3 sequence is 11 residues long. V lost 5 bases and J 6 bases, leaving 9 bases between the germline ends. CDR3 in DNA: TGTGCCAGCAGTTCGACTGTCGAGCAGTACTTC. Translated: CASSSTVEQYF.

The genes are TRBV29-1 and TRBJ1-1; maybe TRBD1 (5 bases). The CDR3 sequence is 12 residues long. Germline assignment: CDR1 SQVTM and CDR2 ANQGSEA. V was clipped by 6 bases and J by 5 bases, with 13 bases between them. CDR3 coding DNA: TGCAGCGTAGCCGGGGGGGGGACTGAAGCTTTCTTT. It codes for CSVAGGGTEAFF.

The chain recombines TRBV7-9 with TRBJ1-2; D not resolved. Germline V CDR1 and CDR2: SEHNR, FQNEAQ (reference sequence). Trimming pared 5 bases from V and 7 bases from J, leaving 14 bases between. The length of the CDR3 is 13 residues. The DNA of the CDR3 is TGTGCCAGCAGCCCTACCCCGATCCTTGGCTACACCTTC. Its protein product is CASSPTPILGYTF.

The V gene is TRBV9, the J gene TRBJ2-5; 9 bases align to TRBD1. The J call may be incorrect, as the DNA end agrees better with TRBJ2-7. Germline lookup yields CDR1 SGDLS and CDR2 YYNGEE. The CDR3 spans 14 residues. CDR3 in amino acids: CASSEQGAGYEQYF. In DNA form, the CDR3 reads TGTGCCAGCAGCGAACAGGGGGCAGGCTACGAGCAGTACTTC.

CDR3 in DNA: TGTGCCAGCAGGAGGGGGGGGATGCTCGAATTAAACTATGGCTACACCTTC. Its protein is CASRRGGMLELNYGYTF. The rearrangement joins TRBV9 to TRBJ1-2; a weak D match, TRBD1 (6 bases). The CDR3 length is 17 residues. V lost 5 bases to trimming and J lost 2 bases, with 22 bases between them. The germline gives CDR1 SGDLS, CDR2 YYNGEE.

The rearrangement links TRBV5-1 to TRBJ2-1; perhaps TRBD1 as D (5 bases). Trimming took 0 bases from V and 6 from J, leaving 13 bases between them. The CDR3 runs to 15 residues. Germline CDR1 SGHRS, CDR2 YFSETQ. CDR3 nucleotide sequence: TGCGCCAGCAGCTTGGAGACAGAGCCCTCCAATGAGCAGTTCTTC. Translated: CASSLETEPSNEQFF.

The chain combines TRBV30 with TRBJ2-2; maybe TRBD1 (7 bases). The germline V gene has CDR1 GTSNPN and CDR2 SVGIG (reference sequence). This CDR3 contains 16 residues. V lost 2 bases and J lost 7, with 20 bases in between. The CDR3 protein is CAWSIKGGRGIGELFF. The CDR3 nucleotides read TGTGCCTGGAGTATCAAGGGGGGCAGGGGGATCGGGGAGCTGTTTTTT.

J is TRBJ1-2 and V is TRBV7-9; D is perhaps TRBD1 (5 bases). V lost 1 base to trimming and J lost 8 bases, with 5 bases between them. The CDR3 is 11 amino acids. The germline V gene encodes CDR1 SEHNR and CDR2 FQNEAQ (reference sequence). The CDR3 here is CASSLGGGYTF. CDR3 bases: TGTGCCAGCAGCTTAGGGGGCGGCTACACCTTC.

There are a few counts of this clone. The rearrangement uses TRBV7-6 and TRBJ2-7, with TRBD1 matching 8 bases. The CDR3 consists of 14 residues. Looked up from germline, CDR1 is SGHVS and CDR2 is FNYEAQ. Germline trimming cut 5 bases from V and 1 base from J; bases unmatched to any gene: 4. The CDR3 region is CASSRDRRSYEQYF. The CDR3 nucleotides are TGTGCCAGCAGCAGGGACAGGCGTTCCTACGAGCAGTACTTC. Filled out from reference TRBV7-6 and TRBJ2-7, the complete variable domain reads GAGVSQSPRYKVTKRGQDVALRCDPISGHVSLYWYRQALGQGPEFLTYFNYEAQQDKSGLPNDRFSAERPEGSISTLTIQRTEQRDSAMYRCASSRDRRSYEQYFGPGTRLTVT.

This chain uses TRBV9 with TRBJ1-5, with 10 positions matching TRBD1. Germline V CDR1 and CDR2: SGDLS, YYNGEE. This CDR3 contains 14 residues. The V segment lost 0 bases and the J segment 6 bases; nucleotides outside the gene matches: 0. The CDR3 is CASSVGTGGQPQHF. DNA for the CDR3: TGTGCCAGCAGCGTAGGGACAGGGGGTCAGCCCCAGCATTTT.

This clone has just a few counts. The gene calls are TRBV4-1 and TRBJ2-2; TRBD1 matches at 11 bases. V lost 4 bases to trimming and J lost 4 bases; unmatched junction nucleotides: 8. Germline CDR1 is MGHRA and CDR2 is YSYEKL. The CDR3 totals 17 residues. For the CDR3, the DNA is TGCGCCAGCAGCCCATACCGTGGGACAGGGGGCACCGGGGAGCTGTTTTTT. Translated: CASSPYRGTGGTGELFF.

The chain recombines TRBV6-1 with TRBJ2-1; 11 bases align to TRBD2. Unmatched junction bases numbered 3, after V lost 2 bases and J lost 6 bases. CDR1 and CDR2 from the germline V gene are MNHNS and SASEGT. The CDR3 extends over 15 amino acids. The CDR3 loop is CASSEFSGGANEQFF. The DNA of the CDR3 is TGTGCCAGCAGTGAATTTAGCGGGGGGGCCAATGAGCAGTTCTTC.

The chain links TRBV5-1 to TRBJ2-7, with 9 bases aligning to TRBD1. The CDR3 loop spans 14 amino acids. Germline V gene lookup returns CDR1 SGHRS and CDR2 YFSETQ. Trimming cost V 4 bases and J 5 bases; bases outside gene matches: 7. In DNA, the CDR3 is TGCGCCAGCAGCCTCGGGACAGGGACAAACGAGCAGTACTTC. Encoded protein: CASSLGTGTNEQYF.

The rearrangement links TRBV4-1 to TRBJ1-6; weak D call: TRBD1 (6 bases). CDR1 and CDR2 from the germline V gene are MGHRA and YSYEKL. The CDR3 consists of 15 residues. Trimming took off 0 bases at V and 9 bases at J, with 12 bases between the two ends. The CDR3 spells CASSQEAGEGSPLHF. Written as DNA, the CDR3 is TGCGCCAGCAGCCAAGAAGCAGGGGAGGGTTCACCCCTCCACTTT.

A few counts support this clone. The chain combines TRBV30 with TRBJ1-5; TRBD1 agrees at 7 bases. V lost 5 bases, J lost 7 bases, and 8 bases stayed unmatched. Germline V gene data show CDR1 as GTSNPN and CDR2 as SVGIG (reference sequence). CDR3 length: 13 residues. The CDR3 protein is CAWEDRVGQPQHF. The CDR3 bases are TGTGCCTGGGAAGACAGGGTAGGGCAGCCCCAGCATTTT.

This chain connects TRBV29-1 to TRBJ2-3; D gene ambiguous. The CDR3 loop spans 11 amino acids. Germline values: CDR1 SQVTM, CDR2 ANQGSEA. V was shortened by 2 bases and J by 4 bases, with 4 bases between the two germline ends. This chain's CDR3 is CSVENSDTQYF. The CDR3 DNA reads TGCAGCGTTGAAAACTCAGATACGCAGTATTTT.

About this clone itself: At one boundary the junction diverges from the germline segment, which might be a read error. CDR3 sequence (DNA): TGTGCCAGCAGCTTAGACCTAGAGGAGAGCCAGTACTTC. Amino acid sequence: CASSLDLEESQYF. This chain links TRBV13 with TRBJ2-5; D is uncertain. From germline, CDR1 is PRHDT and CDR2 FYEKMQ (reference sequence). CDR3 length equals 13 residues. The whole variable domain, filled in from reference TRBV13 and TRBJ2-5, reads AAGVIQSPRHLIKEKRETATLKCYPIPRHDTVYWYQQGPGQDPQFLISFYEKMQSDKGSIPDRFSAQQFSDYHSELNMSSLELGDSALYFCASSLDLEESQYFGPGTRLLVL.

With respect to this clone: The junction shows a germline mismatch at one end, possibly a read error. This chain connects TRBV19 to TRBJ2-1, with 7 bases aligning to TRBD1. The germline V gene has CDR1 LNHDA and CDR2 SQIVND (reference sequence). This CDR3 is 16 amino acids long. DNA for the CDR3: TGTGCCGGTAGTATCCAGAAAGGGGGCTCTTTCAATGAGCAGTTCTTC. Amino acid sequence: CAGSIQKGGSFNEQFF.

The V and J genes are TRBV7-3 and TRBJ2-3; D is perhaps TRBD2 (5 bases). The CDR3 is 15 residues long. Germline-derived CDR1 and CDR2 are SGHTA and FQGTGA. The V end was cut by 5 bases, the J end by 2 bases, with 14 bases between. The CDR3 nucleotides are TGTGCCAGCAGCCCCCGTGGGAGTTCCACAGATACGCAGTATTTT. Translation: CASSPRGSSTDTQYF.

J is TRBJ2-3 and V is TRBV9; 7 positions match TRBD1. This CDR3 is built from 12 residues. Unmatched junction bases numbered 9, after V lost 3 bases and J lost 14 bases. Germline V gene lookup returns CDR1 SGDLS and CDR2 YYNGEE. The CDR3 DNA reads as TGTGCCAGCAGCGACCGGGACAGTCACAGGTATTTT. Translating it yields CASSDRDSHRYF.

This chain uses TRBV27 with TRBJ2-5; TRBD2 matches 8 bases. CDR3 size: 17 residues. Germline CDR1 reads MNHEY; CDR2 reads SMNVEV (reference sequence). V was pared by 1 base and J by 1 base, with 8 bases of the junction left unmatched. CDR3 nucleotide sequence: TGTGCCAGCAGTTTATGGGGTAGCGGGGACCTCCAAGAGACCCAGTACTTC. Its translation: CASSLWGSGDLQETQYF.

The CDR3: CASSEGWSTEAFF. The CDR3 nucleotides are TGTGCCAGCAGTGAGGGTTGGAGCACTGAAGCTTTCTTT. The chain has TRBV6-1 and TRBJ1-1; D is unclear. The germline gives CDR1 MNHNS, CDR2 SASEGT. The CDR3 has 13 residues. The germline V and J ends were trimmed by 3 bases and 4 bases, with 9 bases remaining between them.

The sample holds a few counts of this clone. This chain joins TRBV5-5 and TRBJ1-5; D is ambiguous. The germline V and J ends were trimmed by 4 bases and 3 bases, with 11 bases remaining between them. Germline CDR1 is SGHKS and CDR2 is YYEKEE (reference sequence). There are 14 residues in the CDR3. As DNA, the CDR3 is TGTGCCAGCAGCGAGAGTACGTTCAATCAGCCCCAGCATTTT. This translates into CASSESTFNQPQHF.

The chain couples TRBV7-2 to TRBJ1-2, with 7 bases fitting TRBD1. CDR1 SGHTA and CDR2 FQGNSA come from the germline V gene. Unmatched junction bases numbered 9, after V lost 7 bases and J lost 7 bases. The CDR3 is 13 residues long. The CDR3 nucleotides are TGTGCCAGCAAAAGAGAAGGGGGCAGTGGCTACACCTTC. This sequence encodes CASKREGGSGYTF.